This TCR beta chain was sequenced in a study of response to subunit inactivated influenza vaccine. Study results and caveats: Each seasonal flu vaccination may recruit only limited new T cells, authors suggested.

On this clonotype: Antigen specificity is unknown.

V gave up 5 bases and J gave up 6 bases; unmatched junction bases: 4. The CDR3 is 15 amino acids. TCRdb redid the calling of the RT-PCR reads with MiXCR, one entry per CDR3 protein. The table has more than 450,000 distinct CDR3 sequences, approximately 12% seen once. The sequence was obtained from a man in his fifties who received an inactivated influenza vaccine. The specimen comprised PBMCs from blood, sampled on the day of vaccination. This chain connects TRBV12-3 or TRBV12-4 to TRBJ2-7, with 16 bases lining up with TRBD2. The CDR3 sequence is CASSPGTSGGAEQYF. The CDR3 DNA reads TGTGCCAGCAGTCCCGGGACTAGCGGGGGGGCCGAGCAGTACTTC.